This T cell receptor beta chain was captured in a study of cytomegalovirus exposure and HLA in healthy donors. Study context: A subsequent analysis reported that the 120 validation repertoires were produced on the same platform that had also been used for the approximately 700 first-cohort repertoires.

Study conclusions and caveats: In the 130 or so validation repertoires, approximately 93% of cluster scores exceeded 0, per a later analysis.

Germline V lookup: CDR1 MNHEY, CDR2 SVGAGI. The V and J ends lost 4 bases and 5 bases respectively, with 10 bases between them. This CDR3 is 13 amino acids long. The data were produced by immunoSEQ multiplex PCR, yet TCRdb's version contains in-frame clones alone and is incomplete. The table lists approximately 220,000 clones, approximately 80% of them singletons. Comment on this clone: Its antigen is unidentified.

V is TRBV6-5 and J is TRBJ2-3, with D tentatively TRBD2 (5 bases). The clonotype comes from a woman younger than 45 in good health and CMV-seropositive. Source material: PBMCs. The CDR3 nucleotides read TGTGCCAGCAGTTTAGGACTTTTAGATACGCAGTATTTT. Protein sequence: CASSLGLLDTQYF.